The rows below give T cell receptor beta chains drawn from one sample of a study of CXCR3-negative and CXCR3-positive naive CD8 T cells. One entry per CDR3 protein, without DNA, is what TCRdb gives after re-calling the 5' RACE reads. This sample's table has tens of thousands of distinct CDR3 sequences. Sequencing was done on a sample of naive CXCR3- CD8+ T cells from blood. The receptors originated from a human donor in good health. Some clones in this sample may be carry-over from other donors' samples. Each CDR3 is given with its conserved first and last residue. The order of the fields is clone size, V gene, J gene, CDR3 protein. Rows give clone size only sometimes, using once, few, many, or a class for an expanded clone.

abundance: .
v_gene: TRBV12-3/TRBV12-4
j_gene: TRBJ2-1
CDR3aa: CASSPLHTQSGNEQFF

abundance: .
v_gene: TRBV7-6
j_gene: TRBJ1-5
CDR3aa: CASSLDLTSPQHF

abundance: .
v_gene: TRBV12-3/TRBV12-4
j_gene: TRBJ2-1
CDR3aa: CASSTTPGEQFF

abundance: .
v_gene: TRBV5-1
j_gene: TRBJ2-5
CDR3aa: CASSFLGLAETQYF

abundance: .
v_gene: TRBV7-6
j_gene: TRBJ2-2
CDR3aa: CASSLEAGATGELFF

abundance: .
v_gene: TRBV23-1
j_gene: TRBJ2-1
CDR3aa: CAGSLGPEQFF

abundance: .
v_gene: TRBV7-9
j_gene: TRBJ2-1
CDR3aa: CASSLVGGANNEQFF

abundance: .
v_gene: TRBV4-3
j_gene: TRBJ2-3
CDR3aa: CASSHAEMATQYF

abundance: medium-sized
v_gene: TRBV4-3
j_gene: TRBJ1-1
CDR3aa: CASSQDLQGANTEAFF

abundance: .
v_gene: TRBV29-1
j_gene: TRBJ2-7
CDR3aa: CSVEDGNSYEQYF

abundance: .
v_gene: TRBV2
j_gene: TRBJ2-2
CDR3aa: CAIGQEYNTGELFF

abundance: .
v_gene: TRBV7-9
j_gene: TRBJ1-5
CDR3aa: CASSLGEAQHF

abundance: .
v_gene: TRBV27
j_gene: TRBJ2-5
CDR3aa: CASSYDRGGGSQYF

abundance: .
v_gene: TRBV7-6
j_gene: TRBJ2-7
CDR3aa: CASSSTNEQYF

abundance: .
v_gene: TRBV9
j_gene: TRBJ1-5
CDR3aa: CASSPGRTRGNQPQHF

abundance: .
v_gene: TRBV4-3
j_gene: TRBJ1-5
CDR3aa: CASSRTPGTNQPQHF

abundance: .
v_gene: TRBV6-6
j_gene: TRBJ2-7
CDR3aa: CASSYSIDNIGYEQYF

abundance: .
v_gene: TRBV28
j_gene: TRBJ2-3
CDR3aa: CASWDGGSTDTQYF

abundance: .
v_gene: TRBV11-3
j_gene: TRBJ1-1
CDR3aa: CASSFGGLKNTEAFF

abundance: .
v_gene: TRBV7-6
j_gene: TRBJ2-7
CDR3aa: CASSLAGVGEQYF

abundance: .
v_gene: TRBV6-2/TRBV6-3
j_gene: TRBJ2-3
CDR3aa: CASSYPTGTSDTQYF

abundance: .
v_gene: TRBV3-1
j_gene: TRBJ2-2
CDR3aa: CASSQGSSGNTGELFF

abundance: .
v_gene: TRBV5-1
j_gene: TRBJ2-7
CDR3aa: CASSLRTDRYEQYF

abundance: .
v_gene: TRBV7-9
j_gene: TRBJ2-1
CDR3aa: CASSPPSWAGTYNEQFF

abundance: .
v_gene: TRBV29-1
j_gene: TRBJ2-2
CDR3aa: CSGTGVAGELFF

abundance: .
v_gene: TRBV2
j_gene: TRBJ2-1
CDR3aa: CASSDAAGVYNEQFF

abundance: .
v_gene: TRBV20-1
j_gene: TRBJ2-1
CDR3aa: CSARDPRTSGLLNNEQFF

abundance: .
v_gene: TRBV7-9
j_gene: TRBJ2-3
CDR3aa: CASSLSFVGTSTDTQYF

abundance: .
v_gene: TRBV28
j_gene: TRBJ2-1
CDR3aa: CASSLIGTSGGLNQFF

abundance: .
v_gene: TRBV29-1
j_gene: TRBJ1-1
CDR3aa: CSVEDPDRGEAFF

abundance: .
v_gene: TRBV20-1
j_gene: TRBJ2-1
CDR3aa: CSARVGDNEQFF

abundance: .
v_gene: TRBV28
j_gene: TRBJ2-5
CDR3aa: CASSPGPGLAGDETQYF

abundance: .
v_gene: TRBV4-1
j_gene: TRBJ2-1
CDR3aa: CASSPLGHNEQFF

abundance: .
v_gene: TRBV7-6
j_gene: TRBJ2-7
CDR3aa: CASSLEGDRGDYEQYF

abundance: .
v_gene: TRBV7-9
j_gene: TRBJ1-6
CDR3aa: CASSHDLTGVGSPLHF

abundance: .
v_gene: TRBV7-9
j_gene: TRBJ2-3
CDR3aa: CASSLLPDFTDTQYF